Here is one T cell receptor (beta chain) with its context. Data came from immunoSEQ multiplex PCR; TCRdb stores just in-frame clones and leaves some out. The sample lists approximately 300,000 clones; around nine tenths were seen once. The data originate from a study of blood T cell repertoires in COVID-19. Across the whole study: Both acute and convalescent COVID-19 samples were obtained from the United States, Italy and Spain. PBMCs, B-cell-depleted T cells, or T cells were the source of the cDNA or gDNA that made up the material.

This CDR3 is 13 amino acids long. Germline V lookup: CDR1 MDHEN, CDR2 SYDVKM. V was clipped by 3 bases and J by 3 bases, with 8 bases between them. The receptor's source is a woman aged 30 to 39 with COVID-19, enrolled during active disease. The chain recombines TRBV28 with TRBJ1-1; D not resolved. Sequenced material: peripheral blood. CDR3: CASSLGSDTEAFF. The DNA for the CDR3 is TGTGCCAGCAGTTTGGGCTCCGACACTGAAGCTTTCTTT.